These T cell receptor beta chains were read from a single sample in a study of blood T cells in healthy people across ages. TCRdb re-called the 5' RACE reads with MiXCR, one entry per CDR3 protein. Here the sample spans 1.5 million to 2 million distinct CDR3 sequences, 30% to 35% being singletons. The sequenced sample was blood. Every receptor here comes from a woman in her twenties or thirties in good health. Each CDR3 is given with its conserved first and last residue. Fields, in order: clone size, D gene, V gene, J gene, CDR3 protein, CDR3 DNA. A D gene is named only where the DNA matches it firmly. Clone size is shown for a subset of rows, as once, few, many or a class of expanded clone.

clone_size: few; d_call: TRBD1; v_call: TRBV15; j_call: TRBJ2-7; cdr3_aa: CATSNPGQGMYEQYF; cdr3_nt: TGTGCCACCAGCAACCCGGGACAGGGGATGTACGAGCAGTACTTC
clone_size: once; d_call: -; v_call: TRBV20-1; j_call: TRBJ2-4; cdr3_aa: CSASHTTKNIQYF; cdr3_nt: TGCAGTGCTAGTCACACGACCAAAAACATTCAGTACTTC
clone_size: -; d_call: -; v_call: TRBV5-1; j_call: TRBJ2-5; cdr3_aa: CASSLDGAGVGTQYF; cdr3_nt: TGCGCCAGCAGCTTGGACGGCGCCGGGGTTGGGACCCAGTACTTC
clone_size: -; d_call: -; v_call: TRBV5-6; j_call: TRBJ2-4; cdr3_aa: CASSLRQDGAKNIQYF; cdr3_nt: TGTGCCAGCAGCTTGAGGCAGGATGGGGCCAAAAACATTCAGTACTTC
clone_size: many; d_call: -; v_call: TRBV27; j_call: TRBJ2-3; cdr3_aa: CASSLTFLSGGEDTQYF; cdr3_nt: TGTGCCAGCAGTTTAACTTTCCTAAGCGGTGGAGAAGATACGCAGTATTTT
clone_size: -; d_call: -; v_call: TRBV28; j_call: TRBJ2-5; cdr3_aa: CASRSRVPVVETQYF; cdr3_nt: TGTGCCAGCAGGTCCCGGGTACCGGTCGTAGAGACCCAGTACTTC
clone_size: -; d_call: TRBD1; v_call: TRBV11-3; j_call: TRBJ2-6; cdr3_aa: CASSSPGQGSIGANVLTF; cdr3_nt: TGTGCCAGCAGTTCCCCGGGACAGGGGTCAATAGGGGCCAACGTCCTGACTTTC
clone_size: -; d_call: -; v_call: TRBV9; j_call: TRBJ2-3; cdr3_aa: CASSVVGGAVTDTQYF; cdr3_nt: TGTGCCAGCAGCGTAGTAGGAGGGGCAGTCACAGATACGCAGTATTTT
clone_size: -; d_call: -; v_call: TRBV12-3/TRBV12-4; j_call: TRBJ2-2; cdr3_aa: CASSPTSVVGELFF; cdr3_nt: TGTGCCAGCAGCCCGACATCGGTGGTCGGGGAGCTGTTTTTT
clone_size: few; d_call: -; v_call: TRBV18; j_call: TRBJ2-3; cdr3_aa: CASSPLGQTTDTQYF; cdr3_nt: TGTGCCAGCTCACCACTCGGACAAACCACAGATACGCAGTATTTT
clone_size: once; d_call: -; v_call: TRBV7-2; j_call: TRBJ2-7; cdr3_aa: CASSSTRQSSYEQYF; cdr3_nt: TGTGCCAGCAGCTCGACCCGTCAGAGCTCCTACGAGCAGTACTTC
clone_size: few; d_call: -; v_call: TRBV7-8; j_call: TRBJ2-4; cdr3_aa: CASSSGRRGKNIQYF; cdr3_nt: TGTGCCAGCAGCTCCGGTCGGCGTGGGAAAAACATTCAGTACTTC
clone_size: -; d_call: TRBD2; v_call: TRBV12-3/TRBV12-4; j_call: TRBJ2-7; cdr3_aa: CASSLLAGGLSYEQYF; cdr3_nt: TGTGCCAGCAGTTTGCTAGCGGGAGGGTTATCTTACGAGCAGTACTTC
clone_size: few; d_call: TRBD1; v_call: TRBV3-1; j_call: TRBJ2-7; cdr3_aa: CASSQRRRGPYEQYF; cdr3_nt: TGTGCCAGCAGCCAGAGGCGCAGGGGGCCATACGAGCAGTACTTC
clone_size: -; d_call: -; v_call: TRBV4-1; j_call: TRBJ2-3; cdr3_aa: CASSQEVGVGTDTQYF; cdr3_nt: TGCGCCAGCAGCCAAGAAGTAGGGGTGGGCACAGATACGCAGTATTTT
clone_size: -; d_call: TRBD1; v_call: TRBV19; j_call: TRBJ2-1; cdr3_aa: CASSWGTGVSNEQFF; cdr3_nt: TGTGCCAGTAGTTGGGGGACAGGGGTCTCCAATGAGCAGTTCTTC
clone_size: few; d_call: -; v_call: TRBV29-1; j_call: TRBJ1-2; cdr3_aa: CSGSGDNYGYTF; cdr3_nt: TGCAGCGGCAGTGGGGATAACTATGGCTACACCTTC
clone_size: once; d_call: TRBD1; v_call: TRBV7-2; j_call: TRBJ1-2; cdr3_aa: CASSLRRDGKGAQYGYTF; cdr3_nt: TGTGCCAGCAGCTTAAGGCGTGATGGAAAGGGGGCGCAGTATGGCTACACCTTC
clone_size: many; d_call: TRBD2; v_call: TRBV4-2; j_call: TRBJ2-5; cdr3_aa: CASSQDHLAGEETQYF; cdr3_nt: TGTGCCAGCAGCCAAGATCATCTAGCGGGAGAAGAGACCCAGTACTTC
clone_size: -; d_call: -; v_call: TRBV20-1; j_call: TRBJ2-1; cdr3_aa: CSAALGPRKFF; cdr3_nt: TGCAGTGCTGCCCTTGGGCCGAGGAAGTTCTTC
clone_size: few; d_call: -; v_call: TRBV2; j_call: TRBJ2-1; cdr3_aa: CASSDRAREQFF; cdr3_nt: TGTGCCAGCAGTGACAGGGCCAGGGAGCAGTTCTTC
clone_size: -; d_call: -; v_call: TRBV20-1; j_call: TRBJ1-2; cdr3_aa: CSAQTGRPNYGYTF; cdr3_nt: TGCAGTGCCCAAACCGGCAGGCCAAACTATGGCTACACCTTC
clone_size: -; d_call: -; v_call: TRBV4-2; j_call: TRBJ1-2; cdr3_aa: CASSQDARGNYGYTF; cdr3_nt: TGTGCCAGCAGCCAAGATGCAAGGGGAAACTATGGCTACACCTTC
clone_size: -; d_call: -; v_call: TRBV7-3; j_call: TRBJ2-5; cdr3_aa: CASSCRGPRETQYF; cdr3_nt: TGTGCCAGCAGCTGTAGGGGCCCCCGGGAGACCCAGTACTTC
clone_size: few; d_call: -; v_call: TRBV29-1; j_call: TRBJ2-2; cdr3_aa: CSVEVETGELFF; cdr3_nt: TGCAGCGTTGAAGTAGAGACCGGGGAGCTGTTTTTT
clone_size: once; d_call: -; v_call: TRBV12-3/TRBV12-4; j_call: TRBJ1-5; cdr3_aa: CASSYHSRRQPDQPQHF; cdr3_nt: TGTGCCAGCAGTTACCATTCGAGAAGACAGCCTGATCAGCCCCAGCATTTT
clone_size: -; d_call: -; v_call: TRBV14; j_call: TRBJ2-3; cdr3_aa: CASSQALRSTDTQYF; cdr3_nt: TGTGCCAGCAGCCAAGCCCTACGCTCCACAGATACGCAGTATTTT
clone_size: once; d_call: TRBD1; v_call: TRBV2; j_call: TRBJ2-7; cdr3_aa: CASKDREIYEQYF; cdr3_nt: TGTGCCAGCAAAGACAGGGAGATCTACGAGCAGTACTTC
clone_size: -; d_call: TRBD2; v_call: TRBV7-8; j_call: TRBJ2-7; cdr3_aa: CASSLVGSASGRHEQYF; cdr3_nt: TGTGCCAGCAGCTTAGTAGGATCGGCTAGCGGGAGACACGAGCAGTACTTC
clone_size: few; d_call: -; v_call: TRBV13; j_call: TRBJ2-2; cdr3_aa: CASSPDGGTTGELFF; cdr3_nt: TGTGCCAGCAGCCCGGACGGGGGCACGACCGGGGAGCTGTTTTTT
clone_size: many; d_call: -; v_call: TRBV20-1; j_call: TRBJ2-6; cdr3_aa: CSATPSSGANVLTF; cdr3_nt: TGCAGTGCTACCCCCTCCTCTGGGGCCAACGTCCTGACTTTC
clone_size: -; d_call: TRBD2; v_call: TRBV4-2; j_call: TRBJ2-4; cdr3_aa: CASSLTQAGGLGNIQYF; cdr3_nt: TGTGCCAGCAGCCTTACGCAAGCGGGGGGGCTTGGAAACATTCAGTACTTC
clone_size: -; d_call: -; v_call: TRBV6-1; j_call: TRBJ1-2; cdr3_aa: CASNVDRGRYTF; cdr3_nt: TGTGCCAGCAATGTAGACAGAGGACGCTACACCTTC
clone_size: -; d_call: -; v_call: TRBV27; j_call: TRBJ1-2; cdr3_aa: CASSLYSGADGYTF; cdr3_nt: TGTGCCAGCAGTTTATATTCAGGGGCTGACGGCTACACCTTC
clone_size: few; d_call: -; v_call: TRBV5-1; j_call: TRBJ1-5; cdr3_aa: CASSLDFGNQPQHF; cdr3_nt: TGCGCCAGCAGCTTGGATTTTGGCAATCAGCCCCAGCATTTT
clone_size: -; d_call: -; v_call: TRBV6-1; j_call: TRBJ1-1; cdr3_aa: CASSGGVLGDTEAFF; cdr3_nt: TGTGCCAGCAGTGGAGGGGTGTTAGGTGACACTGAAGCTTTCTTT
clone_size: -; d_call: -; v_call: TRBV9; j_call: TRBJ2-2; cdr3_aa: CASSVAGRRDTGELFF; cdr3_nt: TGTGCCAGCAGCGTAGCTGGGAGGAGGGACACCGGAGAGCTGTTTTTT
clone_size: -; d_call: -; v_call: TRBV7-9; j_call: TRBJ2-4; cdr3_aa: CASSLDKHGAKNIQYF; cdr3_nt: TGTGCCAGCAGCTTAGACAAACACGGAGCCAAAAACATTCAGTACTTC
clone_size: once; d_call: TRBD1; v_call: TRBV13; j_call: TRBJ1-5; cdr3_aa: CASSFRLGQGGNQPQHF; cdr3_nt: TGTGCCAGCAGTTTTAGGTTGGGACAGGGCGGGAATCAGCCCCAGCATTTT
clone_size: -; d_call: -; v_call: TRBV27; j_call: TRBJ1-2; cdr3_aa: CASSSVHQGGYTF; cdr3_nt: TGTGCCAGCAGTTCGGTTCATCAAGGTGGCTACACCTTC
clone_size: -; d_call: -; v_call: TRBV30; j_call: TRBJ2-7; cdr3_aa: CAWSENTYEQYF; cdr3_nt: TGTGCCTGGAGTGAGAACACCTACGAGCAGTACTTC
clone_size: -; d_call: -; v_call: TRBV29-1; j_call: TRBJ2-7; cdr3_aa: CSVGEGGYEQYF; cdr3_nt: TGCAGCGTTGGAGAGGGGGGTTACGAGCAGTACTTC
clone_size: few; d_call: -; v_call: TRBV4-1; j_call: TRBJ2-6; cdr3_aa: CASSQVPRGIQFYAGANVLTF; cdr3_nt: TGCGCCAGCAGCCAAGTTCCCCGGGGGATTCAATTCTATGCTGGGGCCAACGTCCTGACTTTC
clone_size: -; d_call: -; v_call: TRBV4-1; j_call: TRBJ1-5; cdr3_aa: CASSQDDSKQPQHF; cdr3_nt: TGCGCCAGCAGCCAAGACGATTCCAAACAGCCCCAGCATTTT
clone_size: -; d_call: -; v_call: TRBV7-2; j_call: TRBJ2-7; cdr3_aa: CASSLEDVSYEQYF; cdr3_nt: TGTGCCAGCAGCTTAGAGGACGTCTCCTACGAGCAGTACTTC
clone_size: -; d_call: TRBD1; v_call: TRBV4-1; j_call: TRBJ2-3; cdr3_aa: CASSQGAVTGVVRDTQYF; cdr3_nt: TGCGCCAGCAGCCAAGGGGCCGTAACAGGGGTGGTACGAGATACGCAGTATTTT
clone_size: -; d_call: -; v_call: TRBV30; j_call: TRBJ1-5; cdr3_aa: CAWSNILKNQPQHF; cdr3_nt: TGTGCCTGGAGTAACATACTAAAAAATCAGCCCCAGCATTTT
clone_size: few; d_call: TRBD2; v_call: TRBV4-2; j_call: TRBJ2-1; cdr3_aa: CASSQVRAGGPNEQFF; cdr3_nt: TGTGCCAGCAGCCAAGTGAGAGCGGGAGGGCCAAATGAGCAGTTCTTC
clone_size: -; d_call: -; v_call: TRBV30; j_call: TRBJ2-6; cdr3_aa: CAWSVWGRADSGANVLTF; cdr3_nt: TGTGCCTGGAGTGTATGGGGTAGGGCAGACTCTGGGGCCAACGTCCTGACTTTC
clone_size: -; d_call: -; v_call: TRBV28; j_call: TRBJ1-1; cdr3_aa: CASSSIVEAFF; cdr3_nt: TGTGCCAGCAGTTCGATAGTTGAAGCTTTCTTT
clone_size: -; d_call: -; v_call: TRBV20-1; j_call: TRBJ2-3; cdr3_aa: CSAREMTDTQYF; cdr3_nt: TGCAGTGCTAGAGAAATGACAGATACGCAGTATTTT